A single sample is the source of the 31 T cell receptor beta chains below, sequenced in a study of identical twins. TCRdb re-called the 5' RACE reads through MiXCR, storing one row per CDR3 protein. The sample records approximately 700,000 distinct CDR3 sequences, approximately 6.1% being singletons. Sequencing was done on a sample of naive T cells sorted from blood. The receptors were sampled from a man younger than 30 in good health.

This clonotype was seen ten or more times. The chain uses TRBV10-3 and TRBJ1-5, with 7 bases that match TRBD1. Trimming at V came to 0 bases and at J to 11 bases, leaving 7 bases not matched to a gene. From germline, CDR1 is ENHRY and CDR2 SYGVKD. The CDR3 runs 14 residues. The CDR3 DNA reads TGTGCCATCAGTGAGTCAGGGGACAGATCGTCCCAGCATTTT. This encodes CAISESGDRSSQHF.

A single count supports this clonotype. J is TRBJ2-7 and V is TRBV7-9; D possibly uses TRBD1 or TRBD2 (5 bases each). There are 15 residues in the CDR3. The germline gives CDR1 SEHNR, CDR2 FQNEAQ (reference sequence). V lost 5 bases and J 6 bases, leaving 20 bases between the germline ends. The CDR3 DNA sequence: TGTGCCAGCAGCGCAACCGGGACCTCATGGGGCGAGCAGTACTTC. Its protein is CASSATGTSWGEQYF.

Points on this clonotype: An end of the junction differs from the germline gene, which may be a read error. This chain connects TRBV20-1 to TRBJ2-5; 7 nucleotides agree with TRBD1. The CDR3 runs 14 residues. Germline CDR1 DFQATT, CDR2 SNEGSKA (reference sequence). The CDR3 protein is CSASRDSRQDTQYF. The DNA for the CDR3 is TGCAGTGCTAGCCGGGACAGCCGCCAAGATACCCAGTACTTC.

The chain links TRBV5-1 to TRBJ2-2; weak D call: TRBD1 (6 bases). Trimming took off 5 bases at V and 1 base at J, with 12 bases between the two ends. CDR1 is SGHRS, CDR2 YFSETQ, per germline. The CDR3 spans 15 residues. This CDR3 reads CASSRRTENTGELFF. CDR3 bases: TGCGCCAGCAGTAGGAGGACAGAGAACACCGGGGAGCTGTTTTTT.

This clonotype was recorded a few times. The chain employs TRBV14 and TRBJ2-1, with 7 bases aligning to TRBD2. V shed 1 base, J shed 8 bases, and the junction held 17 bases outside the gene matches. This CDR3 has 18 residues. CDR1 and CDR2 (germline): SGHDN, FVKESK. CDR3 bases: TGTGCCAGCAGCCAAGTTCATTGGCTAGCGGACGGCGGCGATGAGCAGTTCTTC. It is translated as CASSQVHWLADGGDEQFF. Full variable domain (outside the CDR3, taken from reference TRBV14 and TRBJ2-1): EAGVTQFPSHSVIEKGQTVTLRCDPISGHDNLYWYRRVMGKEIKFLLHFVKESKQDESGMPNNRFLAERTGGTYSTLKVQPAELEDSGVYFCASSQVHWLADGGDEQFFGPGTRLTVL.

In its sample, this clonotype was seen many times. V usage is TRBV6-5 and J usage is TRBJ2-3; unclear D gene. Trimming left V 0 bases short and J 0 bases short, with 10 bases between. Per the germline V gene, CDR1 is MNHEY and CDR2 is SVGAGI. The length of the CDR3 is 16 residues. The CDR3 spells CASSYSPPGSTDTQYF. In DNA form, the CDR3 reads TGTGCCAGCAGTTACTCACCCCCGGGCAGCACAGATACGCAGTATTTT.

The table lists this clonotype with a few counts. The chain has TRBV7-2 and TRBJ2-5; 12 nucleotides match TRBD1. Per germline, CDR1 SGHTA and CDR2 FQGNSA. The CDR3 length is 17 residues. The junction had 11 bases not matched to a gene; V was cut back by 8 bases and J by 1 base. The CDR3: CASRTGTGGYIQETQYF. The CDR3 DNA sequence: TGTGCCAGCCGCACCGGGACAGGGGGCTATATCCAAGAGACCCAGTACTTC.

This chain joins TRBV3-1 and TRBJ2-7; a possible D gene is TRBD1 (6 bases). The CDR3 runs 14 residues. The germline V gene has CDR1 LGHDT and CDR2 YNNKEL (reference sequence). V shed 3 bases and J shed 7 bases, with 16 bases lying between them. The CDR3 DNA reads as TGTGCCAGCAGCCATATAGGAGAAGGGGGTGAGCAGTACGTC. This codes for CASSHIGEGGEQYV.

The V call is TRBV10-3, the J call TRBJ2-2; D call uncertain. V lost 0 bases, J lost 1 base, and 9 bases lay in between. The CDR3 has 16 residues. Looked up from germline, CDR1 is ENHRY and CDR2 is SYGVKD. The CDR3 DNA reads TGTGCCATCAGTGAGTCCGCAAGAGGGAACACCGGGGAGCTGTTTTTT. Translated, it gives CAISESARGNTGELFF.

V is TRBV11-1 and J is TRBJ2-1, with 8 bases fitting TRBD2. The CDR3 loop spans 20 amino acids. CDR1 and CDR2 from the germline V gene are SGHAT and FQDESV (reference sequence). V shed 6 bases, J shed 0 bases, and the junction held 19 bases outside the gene matches. The CDR3 bases are TGTGCCAGCAGTCCAAGCTCGGCAGGGCCGGGACTAGGCTCCTACAATGAGCAGTTCTTC. Translation: CASSPSSAGPGLGSYNEQFF.

This clonotype was seen more than once but under ten times. The J gene is TRBJ2-5, the V gene TRBV12-3 or TRBV12-4; the D call may be TRBD1 or TRBD2 (7 bases each). The CDR3 contains 14 residues. The V and J ends lost 2 bases and 5 bases respectively, with 12 bases between them. In DNA, the CDR3 is TGTGCCAGCAGTTTACAGGGGGGGCGCGAGACCCAGTACTTC. Encoded protein: CASSLQGGRETQYF.

This clonotype was seen repeatedly, ten times or more. The DNA of the CDR3 is TGTGCCAGCACCGATCAGGGCACTCAAGGGCAGTTCTTC. Residues: CASTDQGTQGQFF. The rearrangement links TRBV7-9 to TRBJ2-1, with D maybe TRBD1 (5 bases). The V end lost 7 bases, the J end lost 12 bases, and 19 bases lay between the germline ends. The germline V gene encodes CDR1 SEHNR and CDR2 FQNEAQ (reference sequence). The CDR3 totals 13 residues.

This clonotype was counted at least ten times. This chain uses TRBV2 with TRBJ2-3; D may be TRBD2 (6 bases). Germline assignment: CDR1 SNHLY and CDR2 FYNNEI. V was pared by 0 bases and J by 3 bases, with 10 bases between. The CDR3 has 15 amino acids. Written as DNA, the CDR3 is TGTGCCAGCAGTGAAGCGGAACGGGAGACAGATACGCAGTATTTT. Its translation: CASSEAERETDTQYF. The full variable domain, in which reference TRBV2 and TRBJ2-3 provide the parts outside the CDR3, is EPEVTQTPSHQVTQMGQEVILRCVPISNHLYFYWYRQILGQKVEFLVSFYNNEISEKSEIFDDQFSVERPDGSNFTLKIRSTKLEDSAMYFCASSEAERETDTQYFGPGTRLTVL.

This clonotype was seen at least ten times. This chain uses TRBV6-5 with TRBJ1-1; D perhaps matches TRBD1 (5 bases). Germline values: CDR1 MNHEY, CDR2 SVGAGI. The germline V and J ends were trimmed by 4 bases and 3 bases, with 21 bases remaining between them. The CDR3 runs 17 residues. The CDR3 DNA reads TGTGCCAGCAGTTGGATCCGTACAGGCGAGCGAGACACTGAAGCTTTCTTT. Residues: CASSWIRTGERDTEAFF.

At least ten counts were recorded for this clonotype. This chain connects TRBV24-1 to TRBJ2-1, with 11 nucleotides matching TRBD1. Germline values: CDR1 KGHDR, CDR2 SFDVKD. V lost 7 bases, J lost 9 bases, and 7 bases stayed unmatched. CDR3 length equals 14 residues. CDR3 in DNA: TGTGCCACCAGAGGACAGGGGGCAGTGGGTGAGCAGTTCTTC. This translates into CATRGQGAVGEQFF.

The V gene is TRBV5-1, the J gene TRBJ2-6, with 9 bases fitting TRBD1. CDR3 length equals 17 residues. V lost 5 bases, J lost 2 bases, and 8 bases stayed unmatched. Germline CDR1 and CDR2: SGHRS and YFSETQ. The CDR3 DNA is TGCGCCAGCAGGCTTTCCGGGACAGGGCCTGGGGCCAACGTCCTGACTTTC. Amino acid sequence: CASRLSGTGPGANVLTF. The variable domain in full, with the rest retrieved from reference TRBV5-1 and TRBJ2-6, is KAGVTQTPRYLIKTRGQQVTLSCSPISGHRSVSWYQQTPGQGLQFLFEYFSETQRNKGNFPGRFSGRQFSNSRSEMNVSTLELGDSALYLCASRLSGTGPGANVLTFGAGSRLTVL.

This clonotype was observed many times. CDR3 residues: CASSLGTGPGYNEQFF. DNA of the CDR3: TGTGCCAGCAGCTTGGGGACCGGACCCGGCTACAATGAGCAGTTCTTC. V usage is TRBV7-8 and J usage is TRBJ2-1; D may be TRBD1 or TRBD2 (5 bases each). V lost 3 bases and J 3 bases, leaving 15 bases between the germline ends. In germline, CDR1 is SGHVS, CDR2 FQNEAQ. CDR3 length: 16 amino acids. The complete variable domain, with remaining parts taken from reference TRBV7-8 and TRBJ2-1, reads GAGVSQSPRYKVAKRGQDVALRCDPISGHVSLFWYQQALGQGPEFLTYFQNEAQLDKSGLPSDRFFAERPEGSVSTLKIQRTQQEDSAVYLCASSLGTGPGYNEQFFGPGTRLTVL.

Of note for this clonotype: No conserved phenylalanine or tryptophan is present at the end of the CDR3, so a read error is the likely explanation. The chain employs TRBV29-1 and TRBJ2-6; 11 bases fit TRBD2. The CDR3 runs to 16 residues. The germline V gene encodes CDR1 SQVTM and CDR2 ANQGSEA. V lost 5 bases and J lost 0; bases outside the gene matches: 3. Here the CDR3 reads CSVPTSGVSGANVLTY. The CDR3, as DNA: TGCAGCGTTCCGACTAGCGGGGTCTCTGGGGCCAACGTCCTGACTTAC.

Ten or more counts support this clonotype. V gene TRBV20-1 combines with J gene TRBJ1-1; D not resolved. Per germline, CDR1 DFQATT and CDR2 SNEGSKA (reference sequence). The V gene lost 2 bases and the J gene lost 1 base, with 11 bases spanning the gap. This CDR3 has 14 amino acids. The CDR3 sequence is CSARFGSGNTEAFF. CDR3 DNA sequence: TGCAGTGCTAGATTTGGATCCGGGAACACTGAAGCTTTCTTT.

There are many counts of this clonotype. The chain uses TRBV20-1 and TRBJ1-5, with D uncertain. CDR3 length: 11 residues. Between the trimmed V and J ends, which lost 3 bases and 8 bases, there was a span of 8 bases. Germline V gene sequence: CDR1 DFQATT, CDR2 SNEGSKA (reference sequence). In DNA form, the CDR3 reads TGCAGTGCTAGGGGAAGTGAGCCCCAGCATTTT. Residues: CSARGSEPQHF.

V usage is TRBV3-1 and J usage is TRBJ2-5; 7 nucleotides agree with TRBD1. Germline values: CDR1 LGHDT, CDR2 YNNKEL (reference sequence). This CDR3 is built from 16 residues. The J segment lost 5 bases and the V segment lost 3 bases, leaving 12 bases of the junction unmatched. CDR3 nucleotides: TGTGCCAGCAGCCACCTAACAGGGGAAGAACGGGAGACCCAGTACTTC. This translates into CASSHLTGEERETQYF.

This clonotype was seen repeatedly, ten times or more. This chain links TRBV29-1 with TRBJ1-3, with D unclear. The germline gives CDR1 SQVTM, CDR2 ANQGSEA. The CDR3 runs 11 residues. V was trimmed by 1 base and J by 2 bases, leaving 0 bases between them. The CDR3 spells CSVEAGNTIYF. In nucleotides, the CDR3 is TGCAGCGTTGAAGCTGGAAACACCATATATTTT.

This clonotype came up many times. This sequence joins TRBV29-1 and TRBJ2-7, with 9 bases lining up with TRBD2. The CDR3 loop spans 17 amino acids. V lost 3 bases and J lost 4; bases outside the gene matches: 16. Germline V CDR1 and CDR2: SQVTM, ANQGSEA. CDR3 coding DNA: TGCAGCGTTGACGGGATAGCGGGAGTAAGGGGTATTTACGAGCAGTACTTC. As protein: CSVDGIAGVRGIYEQYF.

The chain is built from TRBV10-3 and TRBJ2-2, with D possibly matching TRBD1 (6 bases). The germline V gene has CDR1 ENHRY and CDR2 SYGVKD. V lost 8 bases to trimming and J lost 8 bases, with 6 bases between them. This CDR3 has 10 amino acids. This CDR3 is CAIGQGELFF. The CDR3 DNA follows: TGTGCCATCGGACAGGGGGAGCTGTTTTTT.

This clonotype was seen a handful of times. This rearrangement joins TRBV10-2 to TRBJ2-2; 13 bases agree with TRBD2. The CDR3 totals 15 residues. The J segment lost 6 bases and the V segment lost 6 bases, leaving 4 bases of the junction unmatched. Germline V gene data show CDR1 as WSHSY and CDR2 as SAAADI. The CDR3: CASSTSGRVPGELFF. CDR3 bases: TGCGCCAGCAGCACTAGCGGGAGGGTCCCCGGGGAGCTGTTTTTT.

This clonotype was found a few times. The chain couples TRBV6-5 to TRBJ2-5; D might be TRBD1 (5 bases). The germline V and J ends were trimmed by 0 bases and 5 bases, with 22 bases remaining between them. Germline CDR1 and CDR2: MNHEY and SVGAGI. The CDR3 is made up of 18 amino acids. CDR3 in DNA: TGTGCCAGCAGTTACTCGACGGGCAGGGAAATTTTCCGTGAGACCCAGTACTTC. Translated, it gives CASSYSTGREIFRETQYF.

This clonotype was recorded at least ten times. This chain uses TRBV9 with TRBJ2-5; D is unclear. This CDR3 has 13 amino acids. V was cut by 2 bases and J by 7 bases, with 12 bases left in between. Germline V gives CDR1 SGDLS, CDR2 YYNGEE. The CDR3 DNA is TGTGCCAGCAGCGTGGGTGGTGGTAGGACCCAGTACTTC. Its protein product is CASSVGGGRTQYF.

This clonotype came up many times. This rearrangement joins TRBV11-1 to TRBJ2-7, with TRBD1 identical over 7 bases. Trimming cost V 3 bases and J 5 bases; bases outside gene matches: 4. This CDR3 spans 13 amino acids. Germline assignment: CDR1 SGHAT and CDR2 FQDESV (reference sequence). CDR3 in amino acids: CASSFGTGDEQYF. The CDR3, as DNA: TGTGCCAGCAGCTTCGGTACAGGGGACGAGCAGTACTTC.

This clonotype was observed at least ten times. V gene TRBV11-1 combines with J gene TRBJ2-1; TRBD2 agrees at 11 bases. The CDR3 runs to 16 residues. Germline values: CDR1 SGHAT, CDR2 FQDESV (reference sequence). With V trimmed by 5 bases and J by 2 bases, 5 bases remained unmatched. The CDR3 nucleotides are TGTGCCAGCAGCCTGGGACTAGCGGACCCCTACAATGAGCAGTTCTTC. Residues: CASSLGLADPYNEQFF.

In its sample, this clonotype was seen many times. The chain is built from TRBV29-1 and TRBJ2-1; 10 bases align to TRBD2. Losses at the gene ends were 4 bases for V and 15 bases for J; bases not matched to a gene: 15. Germline values: CDR1 SQVTM, CDR2 ANQGSEA. This CDR3 has 14 residues. CDR3 amino acids: CSVVGLAGVGRGFF. The CDR3 DNA is TGCAGCGTTGTCGGTCTAGCGGGAGTTGGGAGGGGGTTCTTC.

The chain combines TRBV28 with TRBJ1-4; TRBD1 matches at 7 bases. This CDR3 has 14 amino acids. V gave up 6 bases and J gave up 7 bases; unmatched junction bases: 8. The germline V gene has CDR1 MDHEN and CDR2 SYDVKM. The CDR3 bases are TGTGCCAGCAGCCGGGAGGGGGCTGTTGAAAAACTGTTTTTT. It yields the protein CASSREGAVEKLFF.